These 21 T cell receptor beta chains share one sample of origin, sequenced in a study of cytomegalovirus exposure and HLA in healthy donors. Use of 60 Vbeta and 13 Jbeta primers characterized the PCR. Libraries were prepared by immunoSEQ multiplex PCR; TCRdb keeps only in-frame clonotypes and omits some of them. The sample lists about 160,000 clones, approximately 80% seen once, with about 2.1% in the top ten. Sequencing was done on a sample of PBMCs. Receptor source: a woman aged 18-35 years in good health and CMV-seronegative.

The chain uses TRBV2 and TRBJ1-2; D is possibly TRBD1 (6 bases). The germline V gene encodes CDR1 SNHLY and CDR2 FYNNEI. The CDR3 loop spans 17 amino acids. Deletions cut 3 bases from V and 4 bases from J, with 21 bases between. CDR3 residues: CASSERRGQITPYGYTF. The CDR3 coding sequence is TGTGCCAGCAGTGAGAGACGAGGACAGATAACACCCTATGGCTACACCTTC.

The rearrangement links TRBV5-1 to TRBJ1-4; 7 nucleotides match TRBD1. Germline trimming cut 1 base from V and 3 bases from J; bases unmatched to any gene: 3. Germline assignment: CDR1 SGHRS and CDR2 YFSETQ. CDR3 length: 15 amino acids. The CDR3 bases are TGCGCCAGCAGCTTGAGTGGGACAGCTAATGAAAAACTGTTTTTT. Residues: CASSLSGTANEKLFF.

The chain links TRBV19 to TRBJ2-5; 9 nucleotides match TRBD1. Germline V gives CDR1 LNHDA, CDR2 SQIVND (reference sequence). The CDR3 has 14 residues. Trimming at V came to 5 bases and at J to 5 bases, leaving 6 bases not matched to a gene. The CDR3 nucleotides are TGTGCCAGTAGTCTCGGACAGGGGACGGAGACCCAGTACTTC. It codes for CASSLGQGTETQYF.

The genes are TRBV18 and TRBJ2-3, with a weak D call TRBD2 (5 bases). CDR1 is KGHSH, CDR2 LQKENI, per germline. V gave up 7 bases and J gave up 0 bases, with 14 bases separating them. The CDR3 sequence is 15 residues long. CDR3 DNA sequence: TGTGCCAGCTTTCCCCGGACGGGGAGCACAGATACGCAGTATTTT. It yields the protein CASFPRTGSTDTQYF.

CDR3 sequence reads: CASSLGGEANEQFF. The CDR3 coding sequence is TGCGCCAGCAGCTTGGGGGGCGAGGCCAATGAGCAGTTCTTC. The chain carries TRBV5-1 and TRBJ2-1, with D possibly matching TRBD1 (5 bases). From germline, CDR1 is SGHRS and CDR2 YFSETQ. The V gene lost 0 bases and the J gene lost 6 bases, with 10 bases spanning the gap. The CDR3 length is 14 residues.

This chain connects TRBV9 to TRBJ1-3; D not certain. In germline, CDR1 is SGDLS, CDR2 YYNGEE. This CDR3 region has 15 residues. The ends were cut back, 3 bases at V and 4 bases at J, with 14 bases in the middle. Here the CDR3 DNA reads TGTGCCAGCAGCGAGGCGGGCCTTACGGGAAACACCATATATTTT. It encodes CASSEAGLTGNTIYF.

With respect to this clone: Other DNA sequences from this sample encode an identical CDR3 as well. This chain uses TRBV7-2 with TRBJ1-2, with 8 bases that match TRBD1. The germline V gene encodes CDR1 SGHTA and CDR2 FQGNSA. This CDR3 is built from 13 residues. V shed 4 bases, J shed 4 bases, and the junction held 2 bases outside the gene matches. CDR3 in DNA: TGTGCCAGCAGCTCAGGACAGGGCTATGGCTACACCTTC. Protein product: CASSSGQGYGYTF.

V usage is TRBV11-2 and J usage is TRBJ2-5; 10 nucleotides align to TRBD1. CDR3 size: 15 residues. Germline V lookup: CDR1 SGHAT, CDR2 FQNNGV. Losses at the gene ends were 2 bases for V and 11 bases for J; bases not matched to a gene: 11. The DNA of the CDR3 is TGTGCCAGCAGCTTAACACGGGACAGGGGAGCAGTGCAGTACTTC. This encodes CASSLTRDRGAVQYF. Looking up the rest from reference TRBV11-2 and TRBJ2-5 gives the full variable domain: EAGVAQSPRYKIIEKRQSVAFWCNPISGHATLYWYQQILGQGPKLLIQFQNNGVVDDSQLPKDRFSAERLKGVDSTLKIQPAKLEDSAVYLCASSLTRDRGAVQYFGPGTRLLVL.

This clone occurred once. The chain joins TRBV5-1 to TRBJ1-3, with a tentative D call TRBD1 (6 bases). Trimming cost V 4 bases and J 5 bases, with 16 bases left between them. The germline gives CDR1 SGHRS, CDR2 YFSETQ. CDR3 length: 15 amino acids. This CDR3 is CASSVGTGSRNTIYF. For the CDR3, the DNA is TGCGCCAGCAGCGTTGGAACAGGGTCGCGAAACACCATATATTTT.

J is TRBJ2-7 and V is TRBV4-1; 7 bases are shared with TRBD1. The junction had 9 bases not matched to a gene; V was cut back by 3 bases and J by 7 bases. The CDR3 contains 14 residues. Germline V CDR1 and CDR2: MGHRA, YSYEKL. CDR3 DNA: TGCGCCAGCAGCCACGAAGACAGGGTAGGAGAGCAGTACTTC. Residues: CASSHEDRVGEQYF.

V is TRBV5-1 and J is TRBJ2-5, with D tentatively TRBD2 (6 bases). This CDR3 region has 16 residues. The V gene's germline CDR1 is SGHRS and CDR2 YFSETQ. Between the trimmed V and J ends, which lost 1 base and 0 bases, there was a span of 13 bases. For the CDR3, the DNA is TGCGCCAGCAGCTTGACCGGGGGTATTTACCAAGAGACCCAGTACTTC. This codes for CASSLTGGIYQETQYF.

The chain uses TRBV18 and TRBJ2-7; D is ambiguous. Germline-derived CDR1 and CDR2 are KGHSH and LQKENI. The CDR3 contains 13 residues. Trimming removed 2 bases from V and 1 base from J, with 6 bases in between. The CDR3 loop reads CASSPALSYEQYF. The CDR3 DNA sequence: TGTGCCAGCTCACCAGCACTGTCCTACGAGCAGTACTTC.

The CDR3 reads CSVGPGAGNTIYF. CDR3 bases: TGCAGCGTTGGTCCGGGGGCTGGAAACACCATATATTTT. This chain uses TRBV29-1 with TRBJ1-3; tentative D call: TRBD1 (5 bases). This CDR3 has 13 residues. Trimming took 4 bases from V and 2 from J, leaving 9 bases between them. CDR1 is SQVTM and CDR2 is ANQGSEA in the germline V gene. The whole variable domain, filled in from reference TRBV29-1 and TRBJ1-3, reads SAVISQKPSRDICQRGTSLTIQCQVDSQVTMMFWYRQQPGQSLTLIATANQGSEATYESGFVIDKFPISRPNLTFSTLTVSNMSPEDSSIYLCSVGPGAGNTIYFGEGSWLTVV.

The DNA for the CDR3 is TGTGCCAGCAGTGACGTCGGGACTGCAATCTACTCTGGAAACACCATATATTTT. Its protein product is CASSDVGTAIYSGNTIYF. This chain uses TRBV6-1 with TRBJ1-3; D possibly corresponds to TRBD1 (5 bases). Per the germline V gene, CDR1 is MNHNS and CDR2 is SASEGT. There are 18 residues in the CDR3. The germline V and J ends were trimmed by 3 bases and 0 bases, with 18 bases remaining between them.

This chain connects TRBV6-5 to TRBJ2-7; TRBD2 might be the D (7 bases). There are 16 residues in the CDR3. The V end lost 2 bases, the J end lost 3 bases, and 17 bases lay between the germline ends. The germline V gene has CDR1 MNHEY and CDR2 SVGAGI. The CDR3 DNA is TGTGCCAGCAGTTACACAGCCAGGGGCGGGAGCTACGAGCAGTACTTC. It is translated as CASSYTARGGSYEQYF.

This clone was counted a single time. CDR3 sequence: CASSLPPGNTEAFF. In nucleotides, the CDR3 is TGTGCCAGCAGTTTACCTCCGGGGAACACTGAAGCTTTCTTT. The chain carries TRBV28 and TRBJ1-1; D gene uncertain. This CDR3 has 14 amino acids. The germline V gene encodes CDR1 MDHEN and CDR2 SYDVKM. V lost 2 bases and J lost 1, with 8 bases in between.

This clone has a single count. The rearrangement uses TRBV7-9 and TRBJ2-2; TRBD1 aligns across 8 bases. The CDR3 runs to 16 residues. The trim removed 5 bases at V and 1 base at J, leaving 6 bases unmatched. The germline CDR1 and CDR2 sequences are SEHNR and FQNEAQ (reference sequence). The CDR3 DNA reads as TGTGCCAGCAGCGGGAGGACAGGGATGAACACCGGGGAGCTGTTTTTT. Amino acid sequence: CASSGRTGMNTGELFF.

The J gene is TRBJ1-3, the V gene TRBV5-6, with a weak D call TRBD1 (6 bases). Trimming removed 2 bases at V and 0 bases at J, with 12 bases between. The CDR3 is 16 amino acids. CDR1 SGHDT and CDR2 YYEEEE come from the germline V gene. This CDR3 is CASSLLRGASGNTIYF. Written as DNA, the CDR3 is TGTGCCAGCAGCTTATTACGGGGGGCCTCTGGAAACACCATATATTTT.

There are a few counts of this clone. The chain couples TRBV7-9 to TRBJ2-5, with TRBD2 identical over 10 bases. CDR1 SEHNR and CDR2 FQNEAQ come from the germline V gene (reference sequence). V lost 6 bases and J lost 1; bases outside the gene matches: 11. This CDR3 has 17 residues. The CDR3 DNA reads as TGTGCCAGCAGTCGGCCAACTAGCGGGGCGCTCCAAGAGACCCAGTACTTC. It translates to CASSRPTSGALQETQYF.

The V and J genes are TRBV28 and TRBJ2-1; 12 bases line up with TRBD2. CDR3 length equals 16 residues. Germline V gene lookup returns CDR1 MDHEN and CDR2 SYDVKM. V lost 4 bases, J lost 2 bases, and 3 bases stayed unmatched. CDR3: CASSSLAGGPYNEQFF. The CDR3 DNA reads TGTGCCAGCAGTTCTCTAGCGGGAGGGCCCTACAATGAGCAGTTCTTC. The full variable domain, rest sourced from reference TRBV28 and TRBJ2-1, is DVKVTQSSRYLVKRTGEKVFLECVQDMDHENMFWYRQDPGLGLRLIYFSYDVKMKEKGDIPEGYSVSREKKERFSLILESASTNQTSMYLCASSSLAGGPYNEQFFGPGTRLTVL.

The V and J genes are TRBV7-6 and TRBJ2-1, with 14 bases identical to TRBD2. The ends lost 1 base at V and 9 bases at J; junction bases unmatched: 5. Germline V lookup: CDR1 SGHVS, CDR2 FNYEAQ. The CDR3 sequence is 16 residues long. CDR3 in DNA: TGTGCCAGCAGCTTAGAGGGACTAGCGGGAGCGGGTGAGCAGTTCTTC. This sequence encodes CASSLEGLAGAGEQFF. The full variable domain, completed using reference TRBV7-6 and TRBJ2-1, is GAGVSQSPRYKVTKRGQDVALRCDPISGHVSLYWYRQALGQGPEFLTYFNYEAQQDKSGLPNDRFSAERPEGSISTLTIQRTEQRDSAMYRCASSLEGLAGAGEQFFGPGTRLTVL.